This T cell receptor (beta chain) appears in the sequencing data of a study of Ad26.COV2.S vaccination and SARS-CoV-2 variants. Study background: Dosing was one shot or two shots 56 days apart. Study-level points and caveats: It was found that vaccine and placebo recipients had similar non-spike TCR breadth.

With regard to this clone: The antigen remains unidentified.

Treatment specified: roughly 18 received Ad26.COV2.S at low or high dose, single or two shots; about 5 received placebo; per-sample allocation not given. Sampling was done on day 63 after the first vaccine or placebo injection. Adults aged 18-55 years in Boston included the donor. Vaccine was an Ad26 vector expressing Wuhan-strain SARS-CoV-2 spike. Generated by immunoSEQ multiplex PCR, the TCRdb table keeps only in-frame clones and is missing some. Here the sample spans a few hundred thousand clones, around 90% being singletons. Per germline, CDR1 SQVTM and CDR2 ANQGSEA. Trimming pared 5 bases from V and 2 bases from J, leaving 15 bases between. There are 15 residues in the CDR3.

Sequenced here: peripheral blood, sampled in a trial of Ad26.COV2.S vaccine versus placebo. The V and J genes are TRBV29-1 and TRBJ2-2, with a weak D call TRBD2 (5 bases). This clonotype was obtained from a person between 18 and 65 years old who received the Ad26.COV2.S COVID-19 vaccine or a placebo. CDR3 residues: CSVRGVPSNTGELFF. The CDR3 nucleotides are TGCAGCGTTCGGGGTGTCCCTTCAAACACCGGGGAGCTGTTTTTT.